The 17 T cell receptor beta chains given below trace back to one sample, sequenced in a study of graft-versus-host responses after intestinal transplantation (dated by TCRdb to 2020 to 2022). The library was prepared using the immunoSEQ multiplex PCR assay. Entries here come from immuneACCESS through TCRdb and include only in-frame sequences with V and J called. Some clones fail to appear in such tables; in the studies checked, an unresolved V gene covers under half of the shortfall, and the cause of the remainder is unknown. The table for this sample lists under 50,000 clones; 89% of them were counted only once. Roughly 7.1% of the sample comes from the top ten. The sample was PBMCs, taken roughly 270 days after transplant. These receptors were obtained from a human patient who received an intestinal transplant, so some T cells may come from the graft donor.

This clone was detected only once. The V gene is TRBV12-2, the J gene TRBJ1-3. TRBV12-2 constitutes a pseudogene. CDR3 length equals 18 residues. The CDR3 reads CASRLVPTGLQSGNTIYF. CDR3 bases: TGTGCAAGTCGCTTAGTTCCGACGGGACTCCAGTCTGGAAACACCATATATTTT.

J is TRBJ2-1 and V is TRBV27, with D perhaps assigned TRBD1 or TRBD2 (5 bases each). This CDR3 has 13 residues. Trimming removed 6 bases at V and 8 bases at J, with 14 bases between. Germline assignment: CDR1 MNHEY and CDR2 SMNVEV (reference sequence). DNA for the CDR3: TGTGCCAGCAGGCCGTTCGGGGCGGATGAGCAGTTCTTC. It is translated as CASRPFGADEQFF.

The V gene is TRBV13, the J gene TRBJ1-1; no clear D gene. The CDR3 covers 14 residues. Germline-derived CDR1 and CDR2 are PRHDT and FYEKMQ (reference sequence). V was cut by 7 bases and J by 3 bases, with 15 bases left in between. CDR3 sequence (DNA): TGTGCCAGCAACGACCGAAACGGGTACACTGAAGCTTTCTTT. It encodes CASNDRNGYTEAFF.

This chain joins TRBV6-5 and TRBJ1-6, with D tentatively TRBD1 (6 bases). V lost 7 bases to trimming and J lost 7 bases, with 11 bases between them. Germline V gene data show CDR1 as MNHEY and CDR2 as SVGAGI. The CDR3 runs 13 residues. CDR3 in amino acids: CASTDRTNSPLHF. CDR3 bases: TGTGCCAGCACAGACAGGACCAATTCACCCCTCCACTTT.

CDR3 sequence reads: CASSLNNYGYTF. CDR3 nucleotides: TGTGCCAGCTCTCTGAATAACTATGGCTACACCTTC. The chain employs TRBV18 and TRBJ1-2; D unclear. CDR1 and CDR2 (germline): KGHSH, LQKENI. CDR3 size: 12 residues. V was shortened by 6 bases and J by 1 base, with 6 bases between the two germline ends.

CDR3 in amino acids: CASSLRDSYGYTF. For the CDR3, the DNA is TGTGCCAGCAGCTTGCGAGACAGTTATGGCTACACCTTC. The V and J genes are TRBV5-4 and TRBJ1-2; perhaps TRBD1 as D (5 bases). V was clipped by 1 base and J by 5 bases, with 9 bases between them. The CDR3 covers 13 residues. Germline loops: CDR1 SGHNT, CDR2 YYREEE (reference sequence).

This clone was counted once. V usage is TRBV7-8 and J usage is TRBJ2-7, with D perhaps TRBD1 or TRBD2 (5 bases each). The CDR3 contains 16 residues. Trimming pared 5 bases from V and 0 bases from J, leaving 17 bases between. The germline V gene has CDR1 SGHVS and CDR2 FQNEAQ. The CDR3 spells CASSPQAAGSSYEQYF. The CDR3 bases are TGTGCCAGCAGCCCCCAGGCCGCAGGGAGCTCCTACGAGCAGTACTTC.

The chain couples TRBV7-9 to TRBJ1-1; 9 positions match TRBD1. The CDR3 length is 15 residues. With 5 bases clipped from V and 1 base from J, the junction kept 5 bases outside the gene matches. CDR1 and CDR2 (germline): SEHNR, FQNEAQ (reference sequence). The DNA for the CDR3 is TGTGCCAGCAGCCCACACAGGGGGCGGAACACTGAAGCTTTCTTT. Protein sequence: CASSPHRGRNTEAFF. Combining the CDR3 with reference TRBV7-9 and TRBJ1-1 gives the whole variable domain DTGVSQNPRHKITKRGQNVTFRCDPISEHNRLYWYRQTLGQGPEFLTYFQNEAQLEKSRLLSDRFSAERPKGSFSTLEIQRTEQGDSAMYLCASSPHRGRNTEAFFGQGTRLTVV.

The chain recombines TRBV4-2 with TRBJ2-7, with 8 nucleotides matching TRBD2. Germline CDR1 and CDR2: LGHNA and YNFKEQ. Trimming cost V 0 bases and J 1 base; bases outside gene matches: 8. The CDR3 extends over 17 amino acids. As DNA, the CDR3 is TGTGCCAGCAGCCAAGAAAAAAGCGGGGGCTTTTCCTACGAGCAGTACTTC. Translated: CASSQEKSGGFSYEQYF.

The chain recombines TRBV6-1 with TRBJ2-5; tentatively, D is TRBD1 (6 bases). Trimming took off 6 bases at V and 1 base at J, with 9 bases between the two ends. Per the germline V gene, CDR1 is MNHNS and CDR2 is SASEGT. This CDR3 is built from 13 residues. CDR3 nucleotide sequence: TGTGCCAGCAGACGGACAGCCCAAGAGACCCAGTACTTC. It is translated as CASRRTAQETQYF.

The table lists this clone with a count of one. The rearrangement links TRBV14 to TRBJ1-1, with D perhaps matching TRBD1 (5 bases). V was pared by 1 base and J by 4 bases, with 13 bases between. Germline values: CDR1 SGHDN, CDR2 FVKESK. The CDR3 loop spans 15 amino acids. CDR3 sequence: CASSQVQGLGTEAFF. In DNA, the CDR3 is TGTGCCAGCAGCCAAGTGCAGGGCTTGGGCACTGAAGCTTTCTTT. Supplemented by reference TRBV14 and TRBJ1-1, the full variable domain reads EAGVTQFPSHSVIEKGQTVTLRCDPISGHDNLYWYRRVMGKEIKFLLHFVKESKQDESGMPNNRFLAERTGGTYSTLKVQPAELEDSGVYFCASSQVQGLGTEAFFGQGTRLTVV.

This clone was detected only once. This chain joins TRBV6-6 and TRBJ1-2, with D unresolved. The CDR3 spans 15 residues. With 0 bases removed from V and 0 bases from J, the gap between germline ends came to 8 bases. Germline loops: CDR1 MNHNY, CDR2 SVGAGI (reference sequence). The CDR3 sequence: CASSYSSPANYGYTF. The CDR3 DNA reads as TGTGCCAGCAGTTACTCTTCGCCGGCTAACTATGGCTACACCTTC.

This sequence joins TRBV10-1 and TRBJ2-1, with TRBD2 identical over 16 bases. V shed 6 bases and J 3 bases; nucleotides not matched to a gene: 8. The germline CDR1 and CDR2 sequences are WNHNN and SYGVQD (reference sequence). This CDR3 is 18 amino acids long. The CDR3 DNA reads as TGCGCCAGCAGCCCCGGGACTAGCGGGGGGGCGAACTACAATGAGCAGTTCTTC. Its translation: CASSPGTSGGANYNEQFF.

The chain links TRBV4-1 to TRBJ2-3; TRBD2 agrees at 9 bases. This CDR3 comprises 19 residues. Trimming cost V 3 bases and J 0 bases; bases outside gene matches: 13. CDR1 MGHRA and CDR2 YSYEKL come from the germline V gene. The CDR3: CASSHLTWASGESTDTQYF. CDR3 coding DNA: TGCGCCAGCAGCCATCTGACGTGGGCTAGCGGGGAGAGCACAGATACGCAGTATTTT.

This rearrangement joins TRBV4-2 to TRBJ1-4; 9 bases fit TRBD1. Germline lookup yields CDR1 LGHNA and CDR2 YNFKEQ. The V gene end was trimmed by 6 bases and the J gene end by 7 bases; junction bases not matched to a gene: 12. The CDR3 is 16 amino acids. The chain's CDR3 is CASRATGGGWSEKLFF. DNA for the CDR3: TGTGCCAGCAGGGCAACAGGGGGCGGTTGGAGTGAAAAACTGTTTTTT.

This clone appeared once. The V call is TRBV5-4, the J call TRBJ2-3; D call uncertain. This CDR3 is built from 13 residues. The germline CDR1 and CDR2 sequences are SGHNT and YYREEE (reference sequence). Trimming cost V 2 bases and J 2 bases, with 6 bases left between them. The CDR3 protein is CASSFQNTDTQYF. The CDR3, as DNA: TGTGCCAGCAGCTTCCAAAACACAGATACGCAGTATTTT.

CDR3 region: CASSHLGTGSSYEQYF. CDR3 in DNA: TGCGCCAGCAGCCACCTAGGGACTGGGAGCTCCTACGAGCAGTACTTC. The chain couples TRBV4-1 to TRBJ2-7, with D maybe TRBD2 (6 bases). The CDR3 extends over 16 amino acids. Germline V gives CDR1 MGHRA, CDR2 YSYEKL. Deletions cut 3 bases from V and 0 bases from J, with 15 bases between.